These T cell receptor beta chains were read from a single sample in a study of CD8 T cells in Susac syndrome. Each CDR3 protein gets one entry after TCRdb re-called the immunoSEQ multiplex PCR reads with MiXCR. The sample yields about 250,000 distinct CDR3 sequences, just under 95% seen once. The sample comprised CD4+ T cells from PBMCs. Receptors originate from a human donor with multiple sclerosis. CDR3s include the opening cysteine and the closing phenylalanine or tryptophan. Each record gives: J gene, V gene, CDR3 protein.

>TRBJ1-2|TRBV19
CASSIQTAGYTF
>TRBJ1-1|TRBV13
CASRFSTGRRLVSEAFF
>TRBJ2-7|TRBV7-9
CASSLGSGAHYEQYF
>TRBJ2-2|TRBV11-1
CASSLAGLLNTGELFF
>TRBJ2-1|TRBV20-1
CSARLAGEYNEQFF
>TRBJ2-6|TRBV5-1
CASSSGLAGIPSGANVLTF
>TRBJ1-1|TRBV3-1
CASSQGAMTEAFF
>TRBJ1-6|TRBV6-2/TRBV6-3
CASTNRGIGSPLHF
>TRBJ2-5|TRBV3-1
CASSPPPLARGGTQYF
>TRBJ2-5|TRBV20-1
CSARVYEGGLQTQYF